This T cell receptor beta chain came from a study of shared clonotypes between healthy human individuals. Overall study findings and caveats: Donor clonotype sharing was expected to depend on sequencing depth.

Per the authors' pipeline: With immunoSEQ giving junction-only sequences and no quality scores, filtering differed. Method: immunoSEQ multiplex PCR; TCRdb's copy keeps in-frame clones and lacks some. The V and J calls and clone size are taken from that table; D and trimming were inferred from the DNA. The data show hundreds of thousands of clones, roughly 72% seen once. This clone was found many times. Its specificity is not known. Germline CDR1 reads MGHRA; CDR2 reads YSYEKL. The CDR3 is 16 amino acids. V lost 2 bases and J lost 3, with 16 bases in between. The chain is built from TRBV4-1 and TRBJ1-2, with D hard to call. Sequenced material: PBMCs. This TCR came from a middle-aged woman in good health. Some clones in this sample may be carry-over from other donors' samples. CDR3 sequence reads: CASSQTPARDDYGYTF. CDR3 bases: TGCGCCAGCAGCCAAACCCCCGCAAGGGATGACTATGGCTACACCTTC.